Below are 3 T cell receptor beta chains sequenced from a single sample in a study of blood T cell repertoires in COVID-19. Profiling relied on immunoSEQ multiplex PCR, and the TCRdb table lists in-frame clones only, not all of them. This table has almost 250,000 clones, about 89% appearing once. Input material: PBMCs or T cells enriched from blood (not recorded which). Receptor source: a woman aged 30 to 39 who had recovered from COVID-19.

V usage is TRBV6-2 or TRBV6-3 and J usage is TRBJ1-5; TRBD1 agrees at 8 bases. V shed 6 bases, J shed 4 bases, and the junction held 5 bases outside the gene matches. The germline CDR1 and CDR2 sequences are MNHEY and SVGEGT. The CDR3 sequence is 14 residues long. The CDR3 DNA sequence: TGTGCCAGCAGCGGACAGGGATCGAATCAGCCCCAGCATTTT. Translated: CASSGQGSNQPQHF.

This rearrangement joins TRBV30 to TRBJ2-5, with D possibly matching TRBD1 (5 bases). Germline V gives CDR1 GTSNPN, CDR2 SVGIG (reference sequence). Deletions cut 7 bases from V and 4 bases from J, with 19 bases between. This CDR3 is 14 amino acids long. The CDR3 nucleotides are TGTGCCTACAGTCCAGGGTCCCTGGCAGAGACCCAGTACTTC. Protein sequence: CAYSPGSLAETQYF.

The rearrangement links TRBV4-3 to TRBJ2-5; D is perhaps TRBD2 (5 bases). V was shortened by 1 base and J by 5 bases, with 5 bases between the two germline ends. Germline V gene data show CDR1 as LGHNA and CDR2 as YSLEER. The CDR3 has 12 amino acids. The CDR3 nucleotides read TGCGCCAGCAGCCAAGTAGCGGAGACCCAGTACTTC. The encoded protein is CASSQVAETQYF.